The clone carrying this TCR beta chain was detected ten times or more. This sample was taken from a study of T-cell memory formation after mild COVID-19. TCRdb fed the 5' RACE reads into MiXCR, producing one record per CDR3 protein. The profile covers 580,000 or so distinct CDR3 sequences, with 17% appearing a single time and about 7.4% taken by the ten largest. The germline V gene encodes CDR1 SGHDT and CDR2 YYEEEE. CDR3 size: 15 residues. Trimming removed 4 bases at V and 3 bases at J, with 17 bases between. The J gene is TRBJ2-7, the V gene TRBV5-6; possible D gene TRBD2, 5 bases. Sequenced sample: PBMCs or a T cell subset sorted from them (not recorded which). The receptor's source is an adult woman who had mild COVID-19 (a few samples of this study predate the infection). Cell type and time point are not known. The CDR3 sequence is CASSPTAGVGYEQYF. CDR3 in DNA: TGTGCCAGCAGCCCTACGGCCGGGGTGGGCTACGAGCAGTACTTC.